This T cell receptor beta chain was identified in a study of blood T cell repertoires in COVID-19 (dated by TCRdb to 2018 to 2020). Some background on the complete study: The collaborator samples originated in the United States, Italy and Spain and spanned the acute and convalescent phases of COVID-19. The material from the prospective study consisted of cDNA or gDNA derived from T cells, B-cell-depleted T cells, or PBMCs. The dataset comprised deeply sampled blood TCRbeta repertoires from subjects exposed to, actively infected with, or recovered from COVID-19. HLA class I and class II types, where available, came from metadata supplied by the sample provider rather than from assay-based typing. Sample metadata almost always included a de-identified subject ID, COVID-19 status, age in years and sex. The samples were drawn from two sources: the first 160 participants of the ongoing ImmuneRACE study, and 1,000 to 1,500 subjects contributed by 6 global collaborators. The repertoires were made available in a free public database intended to serve as a resource for research on the immune response to SARS-CoV-2. Results and caveats for the whole study, not just this receptor: How much clinical and demographic metadata was included differed by source and by participant, and the metadata was provided uncurated.

This clone was found a few times. What this receptor recognizes is not known. Qualities for individual bases were not recorded, and no much larger clone is one base off. In the prospective study, participants were about 18 to 95 years old, resided in about two dozen geographic areas of the United States, and were enrolled through a virtual design. In the prospective study, cohorts were assigned on the basis of participant-reported clinical history obtained from a screening survey and a study questionnaire. A participant counted as exposed if, within 2 weeks of entering the study, that participant had been in contact with someone who had a PCR-confirmed or clinician-diagnosed COVID-19 case. In the prospective study, whole blood, serum and a nasopharyngeal or oropharyngeal swab were collected from each participant by mobile phlebotomists. Participants in the prospective study had the option to provide additional blood draws and questionnaires over a roughly two-month period. Blood samples from the prospective study were shipped frozen or at room temperature prior to DNA extraction.

TCRbeta CDR3 regions were amplified from genomic DNA using the immunoSEQ Assay, a bias-controlled multiplex PCR. The study's own analysis went as follows. The number of nucleated cells in each sample was estimated by amplification of reference gene primers within the assay. To quantify the absolute abundance of each unique TCRbeta CDR3 rearrangement, sequence reads were collapsed and filtered. For each sample, productive Simpson clonality was calculated as the square root of Simpson's diversity index over productive rearrangements. Imported from immuneACCESS, the table was reduced by TCRdb to in-frame sequences with V and J called. These copies leave out some clones; in studies compared against another copy, an unresolved V gene accounts for under half, and the cause of the remainder is not known. D and trimming come from the DNA, and the V and J calls and clone size come from that table. The sample table lists approximately 200,000 clones, 75% to 90% of them with a count of one. The top ten clones comprise around 4.5% of the sample.

Spanning cysteine to phenylalanine, the CDR3 consists of 17 amino acids. The kept DNA is CDR3 alone, 51 bases in frame from the first base. V and J are truncated by 6 bases and 3 bases respectively, leaving an intervening sequence of 23 bases. The CDR1 and CDR2 encoded by the germline V gene are SNHLY and FYNNEI. The chain is encoded by TRBV2 joined to TRBJ1-2; the D gene is perhaps TRBD1, from 5 matching bases. The sequenced sample was PBMCs or T cells enriched from blood (not recorded which). The sequence was obtained from a woman in her twenties or thirties who had been exposed to COVID-19. For the CDR3, the sequence is CASSHSRATRGDYGYTF. The DNA sequence is given as TGTGCCAGCAGCCACAGTCGAGCCACTCGGGGGGACTATGGCTACACCTTC.